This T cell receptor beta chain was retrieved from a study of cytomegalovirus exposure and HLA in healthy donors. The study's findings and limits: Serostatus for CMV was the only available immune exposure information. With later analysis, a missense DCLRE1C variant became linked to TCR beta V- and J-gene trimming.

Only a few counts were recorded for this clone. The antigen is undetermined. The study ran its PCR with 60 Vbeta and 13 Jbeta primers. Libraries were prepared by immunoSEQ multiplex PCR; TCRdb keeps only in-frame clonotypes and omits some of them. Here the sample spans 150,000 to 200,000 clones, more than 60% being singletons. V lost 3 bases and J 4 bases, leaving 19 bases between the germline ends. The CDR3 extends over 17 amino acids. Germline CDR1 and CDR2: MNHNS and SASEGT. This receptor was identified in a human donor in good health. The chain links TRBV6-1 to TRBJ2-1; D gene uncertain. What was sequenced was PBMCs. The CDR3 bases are TGTGCCAGCAGTGATCGGGTAACGGCCAAAACGTACAATGAGCAGTTCTTC. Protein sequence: CASSDRVTAKTYNEQFF.